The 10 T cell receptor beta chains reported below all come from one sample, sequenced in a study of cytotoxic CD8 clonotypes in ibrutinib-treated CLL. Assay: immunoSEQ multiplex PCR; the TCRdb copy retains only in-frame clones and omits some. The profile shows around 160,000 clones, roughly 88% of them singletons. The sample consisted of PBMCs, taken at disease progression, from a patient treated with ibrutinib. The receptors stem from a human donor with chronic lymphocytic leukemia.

The CDR3 region is CASTDGGTGMETQYF. The CDR3 DNA follows: TGTGCCAGCACTGACGGAGGGACAGGGATGGAGACCCAGTACTTC. The V and J genes are TRBV2 and TRBJ2-5; 9 bases agree with TRBD1. CDR3 length equals 15 residues. Losses at the gene ends were 7 bases for V and 5 bases for J; bases not matched to a gene: 11. CDR1 and CDR2 from the germline V gene are SNHLY and FYNNEI.

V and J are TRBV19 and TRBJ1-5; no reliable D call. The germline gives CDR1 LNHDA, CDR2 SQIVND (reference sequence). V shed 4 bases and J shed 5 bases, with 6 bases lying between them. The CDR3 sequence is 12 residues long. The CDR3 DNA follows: TGTGCCAGTAGTACCATATATCAGCCCCAGCATTTT. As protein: CASSTIYQPQHF.

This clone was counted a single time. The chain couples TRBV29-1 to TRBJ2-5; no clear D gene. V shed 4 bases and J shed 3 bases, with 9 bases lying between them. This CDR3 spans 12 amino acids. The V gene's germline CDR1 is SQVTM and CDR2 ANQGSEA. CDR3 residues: CSVVGVEETQYF. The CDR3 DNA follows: TGCAGCGTTGTCGGAGTAGAAGAGACCCAGTACTTC.

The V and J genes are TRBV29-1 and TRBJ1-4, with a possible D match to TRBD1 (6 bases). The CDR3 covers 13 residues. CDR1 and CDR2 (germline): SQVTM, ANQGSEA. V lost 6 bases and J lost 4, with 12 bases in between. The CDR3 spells CSVGAGLNEKLFF. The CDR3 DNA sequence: TGCAGCGTGGGGGCAGGGCTTAATGAAAAACTGTTTTTT.

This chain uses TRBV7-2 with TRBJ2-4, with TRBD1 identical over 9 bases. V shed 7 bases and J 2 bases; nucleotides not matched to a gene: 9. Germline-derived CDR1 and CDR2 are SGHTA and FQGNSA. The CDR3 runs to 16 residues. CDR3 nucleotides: TGTGCCAGCATCCCGTCGGGACAGGGTACCAAAAACATTCAGTACTTC. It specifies CASIPSGQGTKNIQYF.

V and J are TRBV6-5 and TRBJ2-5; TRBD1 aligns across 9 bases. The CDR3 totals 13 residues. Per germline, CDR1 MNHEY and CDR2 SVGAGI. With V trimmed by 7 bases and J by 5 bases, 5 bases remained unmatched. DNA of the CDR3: TGTGCCAGCAAGGGGACAGGGATTGAGACCCAGTACTTC. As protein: CASKGTGIETQYF.

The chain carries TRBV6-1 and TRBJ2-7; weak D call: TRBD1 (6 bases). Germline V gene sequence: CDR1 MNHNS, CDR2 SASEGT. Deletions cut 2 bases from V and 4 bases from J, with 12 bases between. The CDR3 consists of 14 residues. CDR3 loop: CASSEYDRKYEQYF. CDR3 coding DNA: TGTGCCAGCAGTGAATACGACAGGAAGTACGAGCAGTACTTC.

CDR3 in amino acids: CASSLESPQGQFF. CDR3 sequence (DNA): TGTGCCAGCAGCTTGGAATCCCCACAGGGTCAGTTCTTC. This chain uses TRBV11-3 with TRBJ2-1, with D tentatively TRBD1 (6 bases). Germline-derived CDR1 and CDR2 are SGHNT and YENEEA. V shed 3 bases and J shed 13 bases, with 16 bases lying between them. This CDR3 comprises 13 residues.

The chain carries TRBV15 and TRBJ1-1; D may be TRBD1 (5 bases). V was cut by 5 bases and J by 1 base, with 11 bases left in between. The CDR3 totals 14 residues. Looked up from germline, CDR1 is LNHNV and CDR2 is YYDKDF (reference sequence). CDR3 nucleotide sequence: TGTGCCACCAGCTTCGCCGGGGGGAACACTGAAGCTTTCTTT. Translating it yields CATSFAGGNTEAFF.

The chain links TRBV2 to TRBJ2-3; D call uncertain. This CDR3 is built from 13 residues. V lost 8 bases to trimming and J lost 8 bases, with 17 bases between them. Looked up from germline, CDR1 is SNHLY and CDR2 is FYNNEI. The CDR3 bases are TGTGCCAGCGTTCAGATCACAGTCGGTACGCAGTATTTT. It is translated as CASVQITVGTQYF.